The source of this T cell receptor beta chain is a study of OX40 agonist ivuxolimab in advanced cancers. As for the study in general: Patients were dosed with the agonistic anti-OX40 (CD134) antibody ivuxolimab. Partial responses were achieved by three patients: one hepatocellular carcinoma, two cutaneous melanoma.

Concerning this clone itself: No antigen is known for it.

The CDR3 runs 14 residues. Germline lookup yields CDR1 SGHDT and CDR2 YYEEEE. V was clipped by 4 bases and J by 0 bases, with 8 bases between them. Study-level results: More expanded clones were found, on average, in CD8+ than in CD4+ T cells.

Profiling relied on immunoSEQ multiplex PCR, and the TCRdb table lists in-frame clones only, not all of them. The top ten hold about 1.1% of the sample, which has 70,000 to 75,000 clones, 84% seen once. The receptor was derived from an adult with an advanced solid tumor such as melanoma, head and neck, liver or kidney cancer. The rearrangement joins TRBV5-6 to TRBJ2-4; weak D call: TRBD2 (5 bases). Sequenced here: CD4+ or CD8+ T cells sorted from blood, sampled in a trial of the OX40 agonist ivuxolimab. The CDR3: CASSPGEAKNIQYF. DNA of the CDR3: TGTGCCAGCAGCCCCGGGGAAGCCAAAAACATTCAGTACTTC.